Listed here are 10 T cell receptor beta chains from one sample, sequenced in a study of early T cells in non-severe SARS-CoV-2 infection. From the 5' RACE reads, TCRdb called clonotypes with MiXCR, one entry per CDR3 protein. The repertoire holds approximately 32,000 distinct CDR3 sequences, with 6.6% as singletons. The sample comprised whole blood. Receptor source: an adult who was a healthcare worker with PCR-confirmed SARS-CoV-2 infection or an uninfected control (not recorded which).

This chain connects TRBV6-6 to TRBJ1-5, with D possibly matching TRBD1 (5 bases). Germline-derived CDR1 and CDR2 are MNHNY and SVGAGI (reference sequence). This CDR3 has 15 amino acids. Trimming cost V 2 bases and J 5 bases, with 13 bases left between them. This chain's CDR3 is CASSYRREGDQPQHF. The CDR3 DNA reads as TGTGCCAGCAGTTACCGCAGGGAAGGCGATCAGCCCCAGCATTTT.

This clonotype was seen ten or more times. The chain carries TRBV4-3 and TRBJ2-1, with D uncertain. The germline V and J ends were trimmed by 5 bases and 0 bases, with 11 bases remaining between them. Germline CDR1 and CDR2: LGHNA and YSLEER. The CDR3 length is 15 residues. CDR3 protein: CASSLGLSSYNEQFF. The CDR3 bases are TGCGCCAGCAGCTTAGGGCTAAGCTCCTACAATGAGCAGTTCTTC.

This clonotype was recorded at least ten times. The chain joins TRBV7-9 to TRBJ2-7; D might be TRBD1 (7 bases). CDR3 size: 14 residues. Trimming took 5 bases from V and 2 from J, leaving 13 bases between them. Germline CDR1 is SEHNR and CDR2 is FQNEAQ (reference sequence). Written as DNA, the CDR3 is TGTGCCAGCAGCACAGACAGGGAGGCCTACGAGCAGTACTTC. It is translated as CASSTDREAYEQYF.

The chain employs TRBV7-9 and TRBJ2-5, with D perhaps being TRBD1 or TRBD2 (5 bases each). The length of the CDR3 is 14 residues. Trimming cost V 4 bases and J 4 bases, with 13 bases left between them. Germline assignment: CDR1 SEHNR and CDR2 FQNEAQ (reference sequence). The CDR3 DNA reads as TGTGCCAGCAGCTCCTCGGGGACCAGAGAGACCCAGTACTTC. As protein: CASSSSGTRETQYF.

Many counts were recorded for this clonotype. This chain joins TRBV12-3 or TRBV12-4 and TRBJ2-5; TRBD1 agrees at 9 bases. The junction had 9 bases not matched to a gene; V was cut back by 5 bases and J by 8 bases. CDR3 length equals 14 residues. CDR3 nucleotide sequence: TGTGCCAGCAGTAGACAGGGGGGTTATGGAACCCAGTACTTC. This translates into CASSRQGGYGTQYF.

This clonotype has a count of ten or more. V gene TRBV18 combines with J gene TRBJ2-7, with 8 positions matching TRBD1. This CDR3 is built from 13 residues. CDR1 and CDR2 (germline): KGHSH, LQKENI. With 3 bases clipped from V and 3 bases from J, the junction kept 1 base outside the gene matches. The CDR3 nucleotides read TGTGCCAGCTCACCGGACAGGGACTACGAGCAGTACTTC. Encoded protein: CASSPDRDYEQYF.

This clonotype was observed a handful of times. J is TRBJ2-3 and V is TRBV7-2, with D hard to call. The germline V gene encodes CDR1 SGHTA and CDR2 FQGNSA. Trimming took off 5 bases at V and 10 bases at J, with 16 bases between the two ends. The CDR3 runs to 13 residues. CDR3 sequence reads: CASSPPMGKAQYF. CDR3 coding DNA: TGTGCCAGCAGCCCACCCATGGGGAAGGCGCAGTATTTT.

In its sample, this clonotype was seen many times. This chain connects TRBV4-2 to TRBJ1-4; D ambiguous. The CDR3 sequence is 17 residues long. The V gene lost 1 base and the J gene lost 10 bases, with 22 bases spanning the gap. Germline-derived CDR1 and CDR2 are LGHNA and YNFKEQ. DNA of the CDR3: TGTGCCAGCAGCCAAGGTGGCGGAGCGGTGGGGTTCGCAAAACTGTTTTTT. Residues: CASSQGGGAVGFAKLFF.

This clonotype was seen ten or more times. The V call is TRBV6-6, the J call TRBJ1-1; D is unclear. V was shortened by 5 bases and J by 3 bases, with 16 bases between the two germline ends. The CDR3 runs 15 residues. From germline, CDR1 is MNHNY and CDR2 SVGAGI (reference sequence). The chain's CDR3 is CASSPRRSRDTEAFF. The DNA for the CDR3 is TGTGCCAGCAGTCCCCGCAGGTCAAGGGACACTGAAGCTTTCTTT.

V is TRBV2 and J is TRBJ2-1; 8 bases fit TRBD2. Trimming removed 8 bases from V and 2 bases from J; junction bases left unmatched: 2. The CDR3 extends over 13 amino acids. Germline V lookup: CDR1 SNHLY, CDR2 FYNNEI. The CDR3 loop reads CASAGGPYNEQFF. For the CDR3, the DNA is TGTGCCAGCGCGGGAGGCCCCTACAATGAGCAGTTCTTC.